A selection of T cell receptor beta chains follows, all from one sample in a study of T cell responses to AZD1222 COVID-19 vaccine. Sequenced by immunoSEQ multiplex PCR; TCRdb stores in-frame clones only, minus some. Here the sample spans approximately 110,000 clones, roughly nine tenths being singletons. The sample was peripheral blood, taken on day 0 of AZD1222 vaccination. These receptors were collected from an adult in good health. CDR3s include the opening cysteine and the closing phenylalanine or tryptophan. The D gene is left open where the match is weak. Clone sizes are given selectively: once, few, many, or a class where the clone is expanded.

j_call | v_call | d_call | clone_size | cdr3_nt | cdr3_aa
TRBJ1-2 | TRBV5-6 | . | . | TGTGCCAGCAGCCCCCGGACGAGGAATGCCTATGGCTACACCTTC | CASSPRTRNAYGYTF
TRBJ1-1 | TRBV27 | . | few | TGTGCCCATAGGTCAGAGGGAGCTTTCTTT | CAHRSEGAFF
TRBJ1-1 | TRBV19 | . | . | TGTGCCAGTATGGAGGAACATTGGACTGAAGCTTTCTTT | CASMEEHWTEAFF
TRBJ2-1 | TRBV4-1 | TRBD2 | few | TGCGCCAGCAGCCAAGGACTAGCGGCCAACAATGAGCAGTTCTTC | CASSQGLAANNEQFF
TRBJ1-4 | TRBV7-9 | TRBD1 | . | TGTGCCAGCAGCTCGGGACAGGGGAACGAAAAACTGTTTTTT | CASSSGQGNEKLFF
TRBJ1-4 | TRBV29-1 | . | . | TGCAGCGTTGGGTGGGGCGCCAATGAAAAACTGTTTTTT | CSVGWGANEKLFF
TRBJ2-3 | TRBV7-9 | . | few | TGTGCCAGCAGCTTAGACACAGATACGCAGTATTTT | CASSLDTDTQYF
TRBJ2-3 | TRBV12-3/TRBV12-4 | TRBD1 | . | TGTGCCAGCACCCTCGAGGGACAGTCTACGCAGTATTTT | CASTLEGQSTQYF
TRBJ2-7 | TRBV30 | . | once | TGTGCCTGGAGTGCGACAGGCCCCTACGAGCAGTACTTC | CAWSATGPYEQYF
TRBJ2-7 | TRBV7-8 | . | . | TGTGCCAGCAGCTTGTCCTCGGGGGTATCGGCCTACGAGCAGTACTTC | CASSLSSGVSAYEQYF
TRBJ1-2 | TRBV27 | TRBD1 | . | TGTGCCAGCAGTCAGGGACAGCCCACTAACTATGGCTACACCTTC | CASSQGQPTNYGYTF
TRBJ2-1 | TRBV7-8 | . | . | TGTGCCAGCAGCTTACCGAGCGGATCCTACAATGAGCAGTTCTTC | CASSLPSGSYNEQFF
TRBJ1-2 | TRBV3-1/TRBV3-2 | . | . | TGTGCCAGCAGCCGAGAGGCTTGGGGGCTCCGGGATAACTATGGCTACACCTTC | CASSREAWGLRDNYGYTF
TRBJ2-2 | TRBV7-9 | . | few | TGTGCCAGCAGCCCCCCGTTCGGGGAGCTGTTTTTT | CASSPPFGELFF
TRBJ1-2 | TRBV6-5 | TRBD1 | . | TGTGCCAGCAGTTACGGGGCAGGGGGGCCCCATGGCTACACCTTC | CASSYGAGGPHGYTF
TRBJ2-5 | TRBV3-1/TRBV3-2 | . | . | TGTGCCAGCAGCCAAGCCCCCATAGCCATGTCGGCGGAGACCCAGTACTTC | CASSQAPIAMSAETQYF
TRBJ1-3 | TRBV19 | . | . | TGTGCCAGTAGTATGCCAGGGAGCTCTGGAAACACCATATATTTT | CASSMPGSSGNTIYF
TRBJ2-7 | TRBV6-5 | TRBD2 | . | TGTGCCAGCAGGGAGCGGGAGGGCCATAATGAGCAGTACTTC | CASREREGHNEQYF
TRBJ1-5 | TRBV7-9 | TRBD1 | once | TGTGCCAGCAGCCCCAAAGGGGGCGCCGGGCAGCCCCAGCATTTT | CASSPKGGAGQPQHF
TRBJ1-2 | TRBV3-1/TRBV3-2 | . | once | TGTGCCAGCAGCCCGGCGAGGGTTGGGGGCTACACCTTC | CASSPARVGGYTF
TRBJ1-5 | TRBV6-5 | TRBD1 | few | TGTGCCAGCACCAGACAGGGGGCCGGACAGCCCCAGCATTTT | CASTRQGAGQPQHF
TRBJ1-2 | TRBV5-1 | TRBD1 | . | TGCGCCAGCAGCTTCGTCCAGGGGGGTACATCGGAAGGCTACACCTTC | CASSFVQGGTSEGYTF
TRBJ2-3 | TRBV5-1 | . | once | TGCGCCAGCAGCTCCCAAGGGGGGGATACGCAGTATTTT | CASSSQGGDTQYF
TRBJ2-7 | TRBV7-8 | TRBD1 | . | TGTGCCAGCAGCGCCATAAAAGGGGGTTTAGGGACAGGGGCAACCTACGAGCAGTACTTC | CASSAIKGGLGTGATYEQYF
TRBJ2-5 | TRBV3-1/TRBV3-2 | . | . | TGTGCCAGCAGCCAAGGCCCCAGGGTCGAGACCCAGTACTTC | CASSQGPRVETQYF
TRBJ1-1 | TRBV19 | TRBD1 | . | TGTGCCAGTACTGTGGAGGACAGGGACACTGAAGCTTTCTTT | CASTVEDRDTEAFF
TRBJ1-2 | TRBV5-8 | . | . | TGTGCCAGCACCATCTATGGCTACACCTTC | CASTIYGYTF
TRBJ1-2 | TRBV28 | . | once | TGTGCCAGCAGTTTAGGGGACCCCAACTATGGCTACACCTTC | CASSLGDPNYGYTF